This TCR beta chain was retrieved from a study of CD4 and CD8 cells across lung adenocarcinoma regions. Localized lung adenocarcinoma, a non-small cell lung cancer, affected the donors. TCRdb redid the calling of the PCR reads with MiXCR, one entry per CDR3 protein. The table lists around 20,000 distinct CDR3 sequences, roughly half of them singletons. The CDR3 loop spans 14 amino acids. Per the germline V gene, CDR1 is GTSNPN and CDR2 is SVGIG (reference sequence). The V segment lost 4 bases and the J segment 7 bases; nucleotides outside the gene matches: 7. The clonotype comes from a female donor with lung adenocarcinoma. The CD4 and CD8 labels of this study may be unreliable. V usage is TRBV30 and J usage is TRBJ1-4, with 9 bases that match TRBD1. The sample consisted of CD8+ T cells from the center of a lung tumor. The CDR3 spells CAWTLQGAGEKLFF. CDR3 DNA sequence: TGTGCCTGGACCTTACAGGGGGCCGGTGAAAAACTGTTTTTT.